These 14 T cell receptor beta chains were sequenced from one sample in a study of T cells in localized non-small cell lung cancer. Profiling relied on immunoSEQ multiplex PCR, and the TCRdb table lists in-frame clones only, not all of them. The sample includes 55,000 to 80,000 clones, 84% of them seen just once. The sample here was peripheral blood, taken before any cancer treatment. These receptors were taken from an older female donor with stage I lung adenocarcinoma.

The chain is built from TRBV7-2 and TRBJ2-5; D is perhaps TRBD2 (7 bases). The V end was cut by 3 bases, the J end by 1 base, with 12 bases between. Germline CDR1 SGHTA, CDR2 FQGNSA. The CDR3 runs 15 residues. Here the CDR3 reads CASSFAGALQETQYF. In nucleotides, the CDR3 is TGTGCCAGCAGCTTTGCGGGGGCCCTCCAAGAGACCCAGTACTTC.

A note on this clone: Other DNA sequences within the sample encode an identical CDR3. The chain uses TRBV18 and TRBJ2-5; D is unresolved. CDR1 and CDR2 (germline): KGHSH, LQKENI. This CDR3 contains 12 residues. Trimming left V 2 bases short and J 5 bases short, with 6 bases between. The CDR3, as DNA: TGTGCCAGCTCACCAGTTGGGGAGACCCAGTACTTC. Amino acids: CASSPVGETQYF.

V usage is TRBV30 and J usage is TRBJ2-2, with D uncertain. The CDR3 consists of 10 residues. Germline CDR1 reads GTSNPN; CDR2 reads SVGIG (reference sequence). V shed 4 bases and J shed 6 bases, with 3 bases lying between them. Here the CDR3 reads CAWTSGELFF. CDR3 nucleotides: TGTGCCTGGACGTCCGGGGAGCTGTTTTTT.

This clone was counted only a few times. V usage is TRBV5-1 and J usage is TRBJ1-2, with 9 positions matching TRBD1. The J segment lost 1 base and the V segment lost 4 bases, leaving 8 bases of the junction unmatched. The CDR3 is 16 amino acids. Germline CDR1 reads SGHRS; CDR2 reads YFSETQ. The CDR3 here is CASSHDGQGHNYGYTF. Here the CDR3 DNA reads TGCGCCAGCAGCCACGATGGACAGGGGCATAACTATGGCTACACCTTC.

This chain joins TRBV10-3 and TRBJ1-2, with 8 bases fitting TRBD1. CDR3 length: 18 residues. After removal of 4 bases from V and 2 bases from J, the junction contained 15 bases not matched to a gene. Germline V gene data show CDR1 as ENHRY and CDR2 as SYGVKD. CDR3: CAISAGGGQGYLNYGYTF. Here the CDR3 DNA reads TGTGCCATCAGTGCCGGCGGAGGACAGGGATACTTGAACTATGGCTACACCTTC.

The chain uses TRBV5-1 and TRBJ1-2; D is perhaps TRBD1 (6 bases). V gave up 2 bases and J gave up 4 bases, with 9 bases separating them. The CDR3 loop spans 13 amino acids. CDR1 SGHRS and CDR2 YFSETQ come from the germline V gene. CDR3: CASSLGQIYGYTF. The CDR3 nucleotides read TGCGCCAGCAGCTTAGGACAGATCTATGGCTACACCTTC.

The chain employs TRBV11-3 and TRBJ2-3; D may be TRBD2 (6 bases). V lost 4 bases to trimming and J lost 2 bases, with 13 bases between them. The germline gives CDR1 SGHNT, CDR2 YENEEA. CDR3 length: 15 residues. The CDR3 DNA reads as TGTGCCAGCAGCTCCCCCGGGGGTTACACAGATACGCAGTATTTT. It encodes CASSSPGGYTDTQYF.

The chain uses TRBV27 and TRBJ2-2, with 8 nucleotides matching TRBD1. With 7 bases clipped from V and 5 bases from J, the junction kept 6 bases outside the gene matches. This CDR3 is 14 amino acids long. CDR1 MNHEY and CDR2 SMNVEV come from the germline V gene (reference sequence). CDR3 bases: TGTGCCAGCACCCGACAGGGGTGGACCGGGGAGCTGTTTTTT. Its protein is CASTRQGWTGELFF.

J is TRBJ1-5 and V is TRBV7-6; tentatively, D is TRBD1 (6 bases). The CDR3 totals 15 residues. V lost 1 base and J 2 bases, leaving 9 bases between the germline ends. Per the germline V gene, CDR1 is SGHVS and CDR2 is FNYEAQ. The CDR3 region is CASSLGQAGNQPQHF. The CDR3 DNA is TGTGCCAGCAGCTTAGGACAGGCGGGCAATCAGCCCCAGCATTTT.

The rearrangement uses TRBV7-2 and TRBJ2-5; TRBD1 matches at 8 bases. The germline V gene has CDR1 SGHTA and CDR2 FQGNSA. The trim removed 6 bases at V and 2 bases at J, leaving 8 bases unmatched. CDR3 length: 15 residues. The CDR3 sequence: CASREGQALQETQYF. As DNA, the CDR3 is TGTGCCAGCAGAGAGGGACAGGCCCTTCAAGAGACCCAGTACTTC.

V gene TRBV27 combines with J gene TRBJ2-1; D is possibly TRBD2 (6 bases). The germline V gene encodes CDR1 MNHEY and CDR2 SMNVEV (reference sequence). CDR3 length: 11 amino acids. The ends were cut back, 5 bases at V and 10 bases at J, with 9 bases in the middle. As DNA, the CDR3 is TGTGCCAGCAGTACCGGGGGAGAGCAGTTCTTC. Translated, it gives CASSTGGEQFF.

The V gene is TRBV10-2, the J gene TRBJ1-2; D is undetermined. Trimming cost V 1 base and J 3 bases, with 6 bases left between them. Germline assignment: CDR1 WSHSY and CDR2 SAAADI. This CDR3 is built from 13 residues. CDR3 nucleotides: TGCGCCAGCAGTGAGTATCCGGACTATGGCTACACCTTC. It encodes CASSEYPDYGYTF.

The chain has TRBV27 and TRBJ1-5, with 10 nucleotides matching TRBD1. The CDR3 spans 15 residues. Looked up from germline, CDR1 is MNHEY and CDR2 is SMNVEV (reference sequence). The V gene end was trimmed by 5 bases and the J gene end by 7 bases; junction bases not matched to a gene: 8. The CDR3 DNA reads TGTGCCAGCAGTGTAGACAGGGGGCCGGGGCAGCCCCAGCATTTT. Translated: CASSVDRGPGQPQHF.

CDR3 loop: CASSLGGIGTDTQYF. The CDR3 nucleotides are TGTGCCAGCAGCTTGGGAGGTATCGGCACAGATACGCAGTATTTT. The chain couples TRBV5-8 to TRBJ2-3, with D unresolved. The germline CDR1 and CDR2 sequences are SGHTS and YDEGEE. The CDR3 extends over 15 amino acids. Trimming took 0 bases from V and 1 from J, leaving 9 bases between them.